This TCR beta chain appears in the sequencing data of a study of T cell repertoires in cytomegalovirus infection. Study overall: CMV epitopes, recently identified HLA-C-restricted and well-studied HLA-B-restricted, were used. Public TCR beta signatures provided an indication of both CMV infection and a matching HLA type.

The CDR3 loop spans 13 amino acids. The germline CDR1 and CDR2 sequences are MDHEN and SYDVKM. Trimming stripped 2 bases from V and 8 bases from J, with 9 bases between. Study-wide results and caveats: Individuals carrying CMV plus the relevant HLA were identified by cumulative frequency of public TCR beta families. The ex vivo response was dominated by HLA-C-restricted CMV-specific TCR beta clonotypes.

In TCRdb, the reads were re-called with MiXCR into one record per CDR3 protein. Among approximately 110,000 distinct CDR3 sequences listed, over 25% were seen once. To note about this clonotype: Its target is unknown.

The input for sequencing was CD8+ T cells from cultured PBMCs, taken from culture after CMV antigen stimulation. The chain employs TRBV28 and TRBJ1-4; TRBD1 might be the D (6 bases). The TCR comes from a human donor in good health (CMV status not recorded). Some clones in this sample may be carry-over from other donors' samples. This chain's CDR3 is CASSLLQGEKLFF. The CDR3 bases are TGTGCCAGCAGTTTACTCCAGGGGGAAAAACTGTTTTTT.